This T cell receptor beta chain is from a study of cytomegalovirus exposure and HLA in healthy donors. Study results and limitations: A prior analysis recorded that most TCR beta V segments were productive about 87% or about 30% of the time.

Notes on this clone: The antigen is unknown.

Germline V lookup: CDR1 SGHAT, CDR2 FQNNGV. Trimming stripped 2 bases from V and 1 base from J, with 9 bases between. The CDR3 consists of 15 residues. 60 Vbeta and 13 Jbeta primers were used in PCR. The method was immunoSEQ multiplex PCR; TCRdb's version includes in-frame clones alone and lacks a portion of them. The sample has 240,000 or so clones; roughly 82% are singletons. The clonotype originates from a woman aged 40 to 50 in good health and CMV-seropositive. Sequenced: PBMCs. The chain uses TRBV11-2 and TRBJ1-3; no definite D call. CDR3 sequence (DNA): TGTGCCAGCAGCTTAAATCCGGTGTCTGGAAACACCATATATTTT. Translated: CASSLNPVSGNTIYF.